The sequence of this TCR beta chain was determined in a study of T cells of healthy individuals. The CDR3 runs 17 residues. Germline V gene lookup returns CDR1 SEHNR and CDR2 FQNEAQ (reference sequence). V lost 5 bases and J 3 bases, leaving 20 bases between the germline ends. From the 5' RACE reads, TCRdb called clonotypes with MiXCR, one entry per CDR3 protein. The sample holds 60,000 to 80,000 distinct CDR3 sequences, roughly 17% seen once. The rearrangement joins TRBV7-9 to TRBJ2-4; the D gene is possibly TRBD2 (7 bases). The TCR comes from a human donor in good health. The CDR3 DNA reads TGTGCCAGCAGCGCTACTGTCGGGGGGCTGGGCAAAAACATTCAGTACTTC. Its translation: CASSATVGGLGKNIQYF.